One and the same sample provided the 17 T cell receptor beta chains below, sequenced in a study of a mutant IDH1 vaccine in newly diagnosed glioma. The repertoire was sequenced with immunoSEQ multiplex PCR; TCRdb's copy has only in-frame clones and lacks some. The data contain about 69,000 clones, more than 75% of them singletons. The sample's time point: week 35, safety follow-up. The study gave 300 ug of mutant IDH1 20-mer peptide per vaccine dose, with topical imiquimod. Antigen specificity for these receptors is unknown. Sequences were derived from PBMCs, sampled from a glioma patient whose treatment included an IDH1 peptide vaccine. The receptors were gathered from a man aged 25 to 45 with glioma.

With regard to this clone: Other DNA sequences in this sample translate to the same CDR3. Here the CDR3 reads CASSYSRGTEAFF. The CDR3 coding sequence is TGTGCCAGCAGTTACTCGCGAGGAACTGAAGCTTTCTTT. The chain combines TRBV6-5 with TRBJ1-1; no definite D call. This CDR3 contains 13 residues. In germline, CDR1 is MNHEY, CDR2 SVGAGI. V was clipped by 0 bases and J by 5 bases, with 7 bases between them.

The V call is TRBV5-6, the J call TRBJ1-3; D not certain. The CDR3 extends over 15 amino acids. The germline V gene encodes CDR1 SGHDT and CDR2 YYEEEE. V dropped 0 bases and J dropped 2 bases, with 9 bases sitting between them. The CDR3 loop reads CASSLERGTGNTIYF. The CDR3 region has the DNA TGTGCCAGCAGCTTGGAGCGGGGAACTGGAAACACCATATATTTT.

This clone occurred a few times. The chain combines TRBV6-1 with TRBJ1-1; weak D call: TRBD1 (6 bases). Germline CDR1 and CDR2: MNHNS and SASEGT. V shed 0 bases and J shed 4 bases, with 12 bases lying between them. The CDR3 spans 15 residues. DNA for the CDR3: TGTGCCAGCAGTGAAGCTATGACAGGCGGCACTGAAGCTTTCTTT. The encoded protein is CASSEAMTGGTEAFF.

The chain carries TRBV15 and TRBJ2-1, with 10 bases aligning to TRBD2. Germline V gene lookup returns CDR1 LNHNV and CDR2 YYDKDF (reference sequence). With 1 base clipped from V and 8 bases from J, the junction kept 5 bases outside the gene matches. The CDR3 contains 15 residues. Written as DNA, the CDR3 is TGTGCCACCAGCAGAGGGACTAGCGGACGGGATGAGCAGTTCTTC. It specifies CATSRGTSGRDEQFF.

This chain joins TRBV6-1 and TRBJ2-3; TRBD2 aligns across 7 bases. V lost 4 bases to trimming and J lost 4 bases; unmatched junction nucleotides: 8. The germline V gene encodes CDR1 MNHNS and CDR2 SASEGT. The CDR3 consists of 15 residues. The CDR3 region has the DNA TGTGCCAGCAGTGGAAGGACTAGAGCAGCAGATACGCAGTATTTT. It codes for CASSGRTRAADTQYF.

The genes are TRBV28 and TRBJ2-7; 8 bases align to TRBD1. Trimming cost V 7 bases and J 4 bases; bases outside gene matches: 12. The CDR3 has 15 amino acids. Germline V gene sequence: CDR1 MDHEN, CDR2 SYDVKM. The DNA for the CDR3 is TGTGCCAGCAACCCGGACAGGGCAACTTTTTACGAGCAGTACTTC. Amino acid sequence: CASNPDRATFYEQYF. Together with reference TRBV28 and TRBJ2-7, the CDR3 gives the full variable domain: DVKVTQSSRYLVKRTGEKVFLECVQDMDHENMFWYRQDPGLGLRLIYFSYDVKMKEKGDIPEGYSVSREKKERFSLILESASTNQTSMYLCASNPDRATFYEQYFGPGTRLTVT.

The chain uses TRBV30 and TRBJ2-1, with D tentatively TRBD1 or TRBD2 (5 bases each). Deletions cut 0 bases from V and 2 bases from J, with 11 bases between. The V gene's germline CDR1 is GTSNPN and CDR2 SVGIG (reference sequence). This CDR3 has 15 amino acids. The CDR3 region has the DNA TGTGCCTGGAGTGTACAGGCGGGTACCTACAATGAGCAGTTCTTC. This translates into CAWSVQAGTYNEQFF.

This clone came up once. For the CDR3, the DNA is TGTGCCAGCAGTGCCAATCCACAGGGCACAGGAGCTTTCTTT. Its protein product is CASSANPQGTGAFF. This chain links TRBV28 with TRBJ1-1; a possible D gene is TRBD1 (6 bases). V was pared by 5 bases and J by 10 bases, with 20 bases between. The CDR3 loop spans 14 amino acids. Germline V CDR1 and CDR2: MDHEN, SYDVKM.

This clone occurred once. The chain combines TRBV30 with TRBJ2-1; 8 bases align to TRBD2. The J segment lost 6 bases and the V segment lost 4 bases, leaving 17 bases of the junction unmatched. CDR3 size: 17 residues. Germline V gene lookup returns CDR1 GTSNPN and CDR2 SVGIG (reference sequence). CDR3 nucleotide sequence: TGTGCCTGGAAAGGTCCCGGCCGAGCGGGAGAACCCAATGAGCAGTTCTTC. Translating gives CAWKGPGRAGEPNEQFF.

The rearrangement uses TRBV9 and TRBJ2-1; tentatively, D is TRBD1 (5 bases). CDR3 length equals 16 residues. Germline V lookup: CDR1 SGDLS, CDR2 YYNGEE. Trimming stripped 3 bases from V and 6 bases from J, with 19 bases between. The CDR3 DNA sequence: TGTGCCAGCAGCGCCCCAGGTGGATACAGGATCAATGAGCAGTTCTTC. As protein: CASSAPGGYRINEQFF.

The rearrangement joins TRBV27 to TRBJ2-5, with D maybe TRBD2 (6 bases). TRBJ2-7 matches the DNA end more closely, so the J call is doubtful. The length of the CDR3 is 12 residues. CDR1 is MNHEY, CDR2 SMNVEV, per germline (reference sequence). This CDR3 is CASRGLSYEQYF. CDR3 sequence (DNA): TGTGCCAGCAGGGGACTCTCCTACGAGCAGTACTTC.

V usage is TRBV10-2 and J usage is TRBJ1-4; D remains ambiguous. Germline lookup yields CDR1 WSHSY and CDR2 SAAADI. V was trimmed by 2 bases and J by 8 bases, leaving 6 bases between them. The CDR3 has 12 amino acids. The CDR3 nucleotides are TGCGCCAGCAGTGAGACGTGGGAAAAACTGTTTTTT. This codes for CASSETWEKLFF.

This clone was found a few times. The genes are TRBV7-9 and TRBJ2-1; a weak D match, TRBD2 (5 bases). Germline V lookup: CDR1 SEHNR, CDR2 FQNEAQ (reference sequence). This CDR3 contains 15 residues. Trimming took off 1 base at V and 0 bases at J, with 7 bases between the two ends. The CDR3 DNA reads as TGTGCCAGCAGCTTAGAAGGGAGCTCCTACAATGAGCAGTTCTTC. Protein: CASSLEGSSYNEQFF.

The J gene is TRBJ2-3, the V gene TRBV21-1; the DNA was not compared with TRBD2, the D call given in the table. TRBV21-1 is a listed pseudogene. This CDR3 is built from 16 residues. The DNA for the CDR3 is TGTGCCAGCAGCAAAGGGACTAGCGGGAGCACAGATACGCAGTATTTT. Translated, it gives CASSKGTSGSTDTQYF.

The chain links TRBV11-3 to TRBJ2-2, with D hard to call. Germline assignment: CDR1 SGHNT and CDR2 YENEEA. The CDR3 is 14 amino acids. V dropped 2 bases and J dropped 2 bases, with 6 bases sitting between them. The CDR3 reads CASSLMGNTGELFF. As DNA, the CDR3 is TGTGCCAGCAGCTTAATGGGTAACACCGGGGAGCTGTTTTTT. Complete variable domain (other parts from reference TRBV11-3 and TRBJ2-2): EAGVVQSPRYKIIEKKQPVAFWCNPISGHNTLYWYLQNLGQGPELLIRYENEEAVDDSQLPKDRFSAERLKGVDSTLKIQPAELGDSAVYLCASSLMGNTGELFFGEGSRLTVL.

The V gene is TRBV7-2, the J gene TRBJ2-3; D possibly corresponds to TRBD2 (7 bases). CDR1 and CDR2 from the germline V gene are SGHTA and FQGNSA. This CDR3 spans 15 amino acids. Trimming shortened V by 4 bases and J by 1 base, and 12 bases separated the two germline ends. The CDR3 DNA reads as TGTGCCAGCAGCTATGCGGGGGCCGGCACAGATACGCAGTATTTT. Protein sequence: CASSYAGAGTDTQYF.

This chain links TRBV18 with TRBJ1-3; TRBD1 might be the D (6 bases). This CDR3 has 17 residues. The ends were cut back, 0 bases at V and 0 bases at J, with 12 bases in the middle. Looked up from germline, CDR1 is KGHSH and CDR2 is LQKENI. CDR3 sequence reads: CASSPPTGTISGNTIYF. The CDR3 DNA is TGTGCCAGCTCACCACCGACAGGCACCATCTCTGGAAACACCATATATTTT.